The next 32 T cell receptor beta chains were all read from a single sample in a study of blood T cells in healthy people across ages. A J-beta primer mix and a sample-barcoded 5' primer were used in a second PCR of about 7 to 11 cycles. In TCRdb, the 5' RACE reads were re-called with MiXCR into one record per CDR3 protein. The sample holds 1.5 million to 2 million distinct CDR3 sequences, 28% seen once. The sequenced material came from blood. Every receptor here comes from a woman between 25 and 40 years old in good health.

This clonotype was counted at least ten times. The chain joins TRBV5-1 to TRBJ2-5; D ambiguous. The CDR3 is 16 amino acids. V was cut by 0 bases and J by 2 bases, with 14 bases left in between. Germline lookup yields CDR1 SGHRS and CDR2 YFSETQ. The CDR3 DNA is TGCGCCAGCAGCTTGGCGGTCAGACAAAAACAAGAGACCCAGTACTTC. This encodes CASSLAVRQKQETQYF. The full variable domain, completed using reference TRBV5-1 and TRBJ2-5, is KAGVTQTPRYLIKTRGQQVTLSCSPISGHRSVSWYQQTPGQGLQFLFEYFSETQRNKGNFPGRFSGRQFSNSRSEMNVSTLELGDSALYLCASSLAVRQKQETQYFGPGTRLLVL.

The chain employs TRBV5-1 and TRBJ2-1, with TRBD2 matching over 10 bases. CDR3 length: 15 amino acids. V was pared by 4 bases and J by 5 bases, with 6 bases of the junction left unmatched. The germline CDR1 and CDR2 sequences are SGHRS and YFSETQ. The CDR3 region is CASSPSGSINNEQFF. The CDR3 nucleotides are TGCGCCAGCAGCCCTAGCGGGAGTATCAACAATGAGCAGTTCTTC.

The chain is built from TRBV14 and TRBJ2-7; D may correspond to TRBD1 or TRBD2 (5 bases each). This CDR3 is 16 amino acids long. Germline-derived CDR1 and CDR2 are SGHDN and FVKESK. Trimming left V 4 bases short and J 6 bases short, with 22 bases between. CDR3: CASSLRTQGVVGEQYF. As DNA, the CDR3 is TGTGCCAGCAGCCTCAGGACCCAGGGAGTTGTAGGCGAGCAGTACTTC.

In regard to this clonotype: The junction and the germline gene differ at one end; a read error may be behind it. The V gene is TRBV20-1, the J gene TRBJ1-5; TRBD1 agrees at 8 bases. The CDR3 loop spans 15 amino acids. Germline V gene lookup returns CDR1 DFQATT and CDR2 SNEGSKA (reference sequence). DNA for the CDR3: TGCAGTGCGCTAAGCATGACAGGGGACCATCAGTCCCAGCATTTT. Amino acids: CSALSMTGDHQSQHF.

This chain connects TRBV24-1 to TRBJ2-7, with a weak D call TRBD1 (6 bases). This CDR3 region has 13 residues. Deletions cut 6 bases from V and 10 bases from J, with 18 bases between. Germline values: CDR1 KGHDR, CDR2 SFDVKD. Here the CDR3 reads CATSQGPGDAQYF. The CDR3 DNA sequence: TGTGCCACCAGTCAAGGCCCAGGGGACGCACAGTACTTC.

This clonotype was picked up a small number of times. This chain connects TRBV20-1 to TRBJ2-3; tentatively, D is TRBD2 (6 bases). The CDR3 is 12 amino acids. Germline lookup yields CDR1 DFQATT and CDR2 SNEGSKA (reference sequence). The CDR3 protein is CTADYLGDTQYF. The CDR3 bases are TGCACCGCGGACTACCTGGGGGATACGCAGTATTTT.

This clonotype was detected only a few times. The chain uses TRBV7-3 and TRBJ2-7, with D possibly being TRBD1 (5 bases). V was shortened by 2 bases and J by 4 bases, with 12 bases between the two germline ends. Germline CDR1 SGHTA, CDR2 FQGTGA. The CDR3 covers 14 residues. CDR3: CASSLYHPGYEQYF. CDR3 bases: TGTGCCAGCAGCTTATACCATCCAGGGTACGAGCAGTACTTC.

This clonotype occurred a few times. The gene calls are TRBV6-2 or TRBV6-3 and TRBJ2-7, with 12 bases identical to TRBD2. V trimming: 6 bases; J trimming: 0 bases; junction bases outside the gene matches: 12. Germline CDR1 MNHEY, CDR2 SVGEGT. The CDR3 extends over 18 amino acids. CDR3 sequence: CASSFTRSSGRASYEQYF. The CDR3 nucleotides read TGTGCCAGCAGCTTTACTCGTTCTAGCGGGAGGGCCTCCTACGAGCAGTACTTC.

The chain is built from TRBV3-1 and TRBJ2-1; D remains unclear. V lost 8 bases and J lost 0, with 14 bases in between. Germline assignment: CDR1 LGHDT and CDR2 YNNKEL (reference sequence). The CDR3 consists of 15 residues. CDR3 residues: CASCLGESSYNEQFF. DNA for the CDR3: TGTGCCAGCTGCCTGGGCGAAAGCTCCTACAATGAGCAGTTCTTC.

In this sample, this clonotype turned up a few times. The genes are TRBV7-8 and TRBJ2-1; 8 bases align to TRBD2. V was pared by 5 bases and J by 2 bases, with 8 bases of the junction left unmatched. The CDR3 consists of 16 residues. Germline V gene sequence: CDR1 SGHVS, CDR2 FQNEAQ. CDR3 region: CASSPSGGGTYNEQFF. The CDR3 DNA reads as TGTGCCAGCAGCCCCAGCGGGGGCGGGACCTACAATGAGCAGTTCTTC. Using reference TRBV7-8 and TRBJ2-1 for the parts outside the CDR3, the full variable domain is GAGVSQSPRYKVAKRGQDVALRCDPISGHVSLFWYQQALGQGPEFLTYFQNEAQLDKSGLPSDRFFAERPEGSVSTLKIQRTQQEDSAVYLCASSPSGGGTYNEQFFGPGTRLTVL.

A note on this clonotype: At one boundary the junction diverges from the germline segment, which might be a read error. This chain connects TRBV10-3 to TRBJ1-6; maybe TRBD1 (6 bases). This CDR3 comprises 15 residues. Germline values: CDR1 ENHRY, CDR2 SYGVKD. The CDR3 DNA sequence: TGTGCCATCGGTGAGGGCCAGACAGGTTATTCACCCCTCCACTTT. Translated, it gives CAIGEGQTGYSPLHF.

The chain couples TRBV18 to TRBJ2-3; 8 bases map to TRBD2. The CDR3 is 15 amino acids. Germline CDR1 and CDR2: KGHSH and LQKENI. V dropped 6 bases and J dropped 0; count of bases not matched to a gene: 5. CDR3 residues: CASSRLATSTDTQYF. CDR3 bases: TGTGCCAGCTCGCGACTAGCGACTAGCACAGATACGCAGTATTTT. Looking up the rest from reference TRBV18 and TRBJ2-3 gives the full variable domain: NAGVMQNPRHLVRRRGQEARLRCSPMKGHSHVYWYRQLPEEGLKFMVYLQKENIIDESGMPKERFSAEFPKEGPSILRIQQVVRGDSAAYFCASSRLATSTDTQYFGPGTRLTVL.

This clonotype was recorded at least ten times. The CDR3 DNA reads as TGCGCCAGCAGCTTGTGGGACAGGTCCTACGAGCAGTACTTC. Protein sequence: CASSLWDRSYEQYF. V is TRBV5-1 and J is TRBJ2-7; TRBD1 matches 8 bases. Germline lookup yields CDR1 SGHRS and CDR2 YFSETQ. The V and J ends lost 1 base and 1 base, in that order; junction bases with no gene match: 1. The CDR3 runs to 14 residues.

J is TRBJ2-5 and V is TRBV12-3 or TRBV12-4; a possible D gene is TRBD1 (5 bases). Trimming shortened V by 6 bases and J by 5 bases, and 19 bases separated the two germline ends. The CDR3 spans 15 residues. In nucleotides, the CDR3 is TGTGCCAGCAGCTCCCCGGTGATAGCAGGGGAGACCCAGTACTTC. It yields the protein CASSSPVIAGETQYF.

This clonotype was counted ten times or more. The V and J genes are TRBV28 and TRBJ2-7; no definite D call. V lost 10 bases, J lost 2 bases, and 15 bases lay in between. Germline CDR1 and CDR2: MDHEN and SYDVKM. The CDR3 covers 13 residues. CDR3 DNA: TGTGCCATCTCAAGAAATATAGCCTACGAGCAGTACTTC. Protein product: CAISRNIAYEQYF. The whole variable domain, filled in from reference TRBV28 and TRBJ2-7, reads DVKVTQSSRYLVKRTGEKVFLECVQDMDHENMFWYRQDPGLGLRLIYFSYDVKMKEKGDIPEGYSVSREKKERFSLILESASTNQTSMYLCAISRNIAYEQYFGPGTRLTVT.

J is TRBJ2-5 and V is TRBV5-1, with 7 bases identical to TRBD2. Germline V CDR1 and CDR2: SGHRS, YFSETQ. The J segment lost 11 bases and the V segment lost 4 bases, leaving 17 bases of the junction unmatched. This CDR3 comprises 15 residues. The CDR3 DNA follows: TGCGCCAGCAGCCTAAACGTCGCGGGGGAGGATGAGCAGTACTTC. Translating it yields CASSLNVAGEDEQYF.

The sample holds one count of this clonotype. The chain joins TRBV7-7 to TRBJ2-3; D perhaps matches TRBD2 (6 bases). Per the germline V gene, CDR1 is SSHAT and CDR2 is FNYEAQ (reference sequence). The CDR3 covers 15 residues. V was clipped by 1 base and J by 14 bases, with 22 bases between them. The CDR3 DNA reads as TGTGCCAGCAGCTTAGTCCCTAGCGAAGTGAAAGGTGCGTATTTT. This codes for CASSLVPSEVKGAYF.

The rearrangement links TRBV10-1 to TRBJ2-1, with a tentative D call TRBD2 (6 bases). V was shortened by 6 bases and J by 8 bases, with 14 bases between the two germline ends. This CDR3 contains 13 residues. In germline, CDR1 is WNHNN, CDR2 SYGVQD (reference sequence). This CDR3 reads CASRETGVDEQFF. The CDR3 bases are TGCGCCAGCAGGGAGACGGGGGTAGATGAGCAGTTCTTC.

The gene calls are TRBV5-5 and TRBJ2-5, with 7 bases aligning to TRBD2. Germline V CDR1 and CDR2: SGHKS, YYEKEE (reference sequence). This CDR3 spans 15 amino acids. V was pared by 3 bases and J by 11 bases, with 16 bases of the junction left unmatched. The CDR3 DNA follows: TGTGCCAGCAGCTCCTCCTCCAGGGAGGGTAGGGAGCAGTACTTC. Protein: CASSSSSREGREQYF.

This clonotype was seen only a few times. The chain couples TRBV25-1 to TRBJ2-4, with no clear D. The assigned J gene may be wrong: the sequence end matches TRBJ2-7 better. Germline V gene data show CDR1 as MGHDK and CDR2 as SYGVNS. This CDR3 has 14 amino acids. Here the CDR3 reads CASSDPRVQTEQYF. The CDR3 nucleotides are TGTGCCAGCAGTGATCCTAGGGTGCAGACCGAGCAGTACTTC.

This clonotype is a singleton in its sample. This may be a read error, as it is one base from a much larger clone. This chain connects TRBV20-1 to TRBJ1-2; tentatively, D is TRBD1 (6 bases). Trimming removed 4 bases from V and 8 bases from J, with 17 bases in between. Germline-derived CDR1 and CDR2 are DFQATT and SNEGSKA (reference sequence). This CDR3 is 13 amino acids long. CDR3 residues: CSANPRGAGGYTF. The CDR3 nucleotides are TGCAGTGCTAATCCCCGGGGGGCTGGCGGCTACACCTTC.

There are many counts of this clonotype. CDR3 protein: CASLSGSYEQYF. The DNA of the CDR3 is TGTGCCAGCCTATCAGGGTCCTACGAGCAGTACTTC. The chain uses TRBV28 and TRBJ2-7; D is perhaps TRBD1 (5 bases). This CDR3 spans 12 amino acids. V gave up 8 bases and J gave up 1 base, with 9 bases separating them. In germline, CDR1 is MDHEN, CDR2 SYDVKM.

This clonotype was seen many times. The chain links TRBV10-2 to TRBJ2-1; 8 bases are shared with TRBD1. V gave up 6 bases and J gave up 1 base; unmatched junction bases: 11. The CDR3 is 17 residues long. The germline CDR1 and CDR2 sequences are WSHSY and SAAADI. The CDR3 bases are TGCGCCAGCAGGGACAGGGTGGGCGGCCGTTCCTACAATGAGCAGTTCTTC. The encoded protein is CASRDRVGGRSYNEQFF.

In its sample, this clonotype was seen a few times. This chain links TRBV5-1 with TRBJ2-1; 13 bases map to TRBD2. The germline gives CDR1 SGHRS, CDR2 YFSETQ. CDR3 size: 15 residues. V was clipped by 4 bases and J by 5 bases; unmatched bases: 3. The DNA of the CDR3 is TGCGCCAGCAGCACGGGACTAGCGGGACACAATGAGCAGTTCTTC. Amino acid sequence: CASSTGLAGHNEQFF.

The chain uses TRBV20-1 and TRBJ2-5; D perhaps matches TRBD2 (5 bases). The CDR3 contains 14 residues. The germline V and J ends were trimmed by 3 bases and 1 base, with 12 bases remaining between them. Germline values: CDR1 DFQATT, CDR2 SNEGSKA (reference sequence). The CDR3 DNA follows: TGCAGTGCTAGGACGGGTGAGGGCCAAGAGACCCAGTACTTC. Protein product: CSARTGEGQETQYF.

The CDR3 region has the DNA TGTGCCAGCAGTTTAAGGGGGGACAGGGGAAGCGACGAGCAGTACTTC. Translation gives CASSLRGDRGSDEQYF. The chain uses TRBV28 and TRBJ2-7; 10 bases align to TRBD1. The CDR3 is 16 amino acids. Trimming at V came to 2 bases and at J to 5 bases, leaving 9 bases not matched to a gene. Germline loops: CDR1 MDHEN, CDR2 SYDVKM.

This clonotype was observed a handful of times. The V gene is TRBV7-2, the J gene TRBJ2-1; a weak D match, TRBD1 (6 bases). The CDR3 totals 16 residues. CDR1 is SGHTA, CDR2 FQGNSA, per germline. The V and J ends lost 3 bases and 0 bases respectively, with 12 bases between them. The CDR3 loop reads CASSFRGISSYNEQFF. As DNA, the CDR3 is TGTGCCAGCAGCTTTAGGGGGATTAGCTCCTACAATGAGCAGTTCTTC.

The CDR3 is CASSSWTEDGYTF. CDR3 sequence (DNA): TGCGCCAGCAGCTCATGGACGGAGGATGGCTACACCTTC. This chain links TRBV5-1 with TRBJ1-2; no firm D call. Germline lookup yields CDR1 SGHRS and CDR2 YFSETQ. The CDR3 sequence is 13 residues long. V was trimmed by 3 bases and J by 6 bases, leaving 12 bases between them. Together with reference TRBV5-1 and TRBJ1-2, the CDR3 gives the full variable domain: KAGVTQTPRYLIKTRGQQVTLSCSPISGHRSVSWYQQTPGQGLQFLFEYFSETQRNKGNFPGRFSGRQFSNSRSEMNVSTLELGDSALYLCASSSWTEDGYTFGSGTRLTVV.

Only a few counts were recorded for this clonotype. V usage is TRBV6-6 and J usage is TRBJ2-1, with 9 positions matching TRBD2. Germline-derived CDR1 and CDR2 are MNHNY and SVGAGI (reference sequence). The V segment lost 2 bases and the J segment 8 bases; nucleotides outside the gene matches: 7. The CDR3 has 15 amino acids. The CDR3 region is CASSYGAGGHDEQFF. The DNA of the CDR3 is TGTGCCAGCAGTTACGGGGCGGGGGGGCACGATGAGCAGTTCTTC.

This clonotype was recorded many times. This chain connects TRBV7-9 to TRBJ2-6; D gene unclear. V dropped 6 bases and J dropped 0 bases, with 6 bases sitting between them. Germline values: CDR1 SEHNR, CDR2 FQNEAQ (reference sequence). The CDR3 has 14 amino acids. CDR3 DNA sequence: TGTGCCAGCAGACACAGCTCTGGGGCCAACGTCCTGACTTTC. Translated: CASRHSSGANVLTF. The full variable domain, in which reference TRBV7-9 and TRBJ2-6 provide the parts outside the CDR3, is DTGVSQNPRHKITKRGQNVTFRCDPISEHNRLYWYRQTLGQGPEFLTYFQNEAQLEKSRLLSDRFSAERPKGSFSTLEIQRTEQGDSAMYLCASRHSSGANVLTFGAGSRLTVL.

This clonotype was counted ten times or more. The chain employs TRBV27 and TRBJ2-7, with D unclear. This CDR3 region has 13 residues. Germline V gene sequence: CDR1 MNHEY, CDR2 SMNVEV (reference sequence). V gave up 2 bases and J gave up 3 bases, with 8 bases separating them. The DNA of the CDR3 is TGTGCCAGCAGTTTAAGGTCAAACTACGAGCAGTACTTC. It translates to CASSLRSNYEQYF.

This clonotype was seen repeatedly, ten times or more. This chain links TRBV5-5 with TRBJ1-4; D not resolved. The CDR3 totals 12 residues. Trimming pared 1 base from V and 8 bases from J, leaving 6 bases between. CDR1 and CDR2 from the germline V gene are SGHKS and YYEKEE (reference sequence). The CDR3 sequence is CASSLFGEKLFF. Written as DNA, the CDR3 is TGTGCCAGCAGCTTGTTCGGCGAAAAACTGTTTTTT.